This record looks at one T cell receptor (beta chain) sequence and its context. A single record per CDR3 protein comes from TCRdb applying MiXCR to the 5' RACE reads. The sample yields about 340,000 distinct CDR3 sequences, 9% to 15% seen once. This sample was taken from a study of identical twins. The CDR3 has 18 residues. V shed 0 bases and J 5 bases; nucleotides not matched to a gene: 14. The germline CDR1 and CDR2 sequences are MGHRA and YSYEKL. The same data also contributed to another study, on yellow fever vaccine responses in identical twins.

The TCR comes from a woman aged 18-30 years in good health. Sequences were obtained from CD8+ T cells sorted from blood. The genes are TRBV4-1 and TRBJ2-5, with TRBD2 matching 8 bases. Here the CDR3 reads CASSQEFTSGIGMETQYF. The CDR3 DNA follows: TGCGCCAGCAGCCAAGAGTTTACTAGCGGAATCGGGATGGAGACCCAGTACTTC.